This TCR beta chain was captured by sequencing in a study of immune characterization of retroperitoneal liposarcoma. TCRdb re-called the PCR reads through MiXCR, storing one row per CDR3 protein. The sample contains about 10,000 distinct CDR3 sequences, roughly 26% of which appear only once. From germline, CDR1 is MRHNA and CDR2 SNTAGT. This CDR3 comprises 15 residues. Trimming took 0 bases from V and 0 from J, leaving 6 bases between them. By share, this clonotype ranks as medium-sized (0.01 to 0.1%). The rearrangement joins TRBV6-4 to TRBJ2-1; D is perhaps TRBD2 (6 bases). Sequencing input: blood. The origin of this receptor is a male donor with retroperitoneal liposarcoma. Here the CDR3 DNA reads TGTGCCAGCAGTGACTCTAGCGGCTCCTACAATGAGCAGTTCTTC. Its protein is CASSDSSGSYNEQFF.